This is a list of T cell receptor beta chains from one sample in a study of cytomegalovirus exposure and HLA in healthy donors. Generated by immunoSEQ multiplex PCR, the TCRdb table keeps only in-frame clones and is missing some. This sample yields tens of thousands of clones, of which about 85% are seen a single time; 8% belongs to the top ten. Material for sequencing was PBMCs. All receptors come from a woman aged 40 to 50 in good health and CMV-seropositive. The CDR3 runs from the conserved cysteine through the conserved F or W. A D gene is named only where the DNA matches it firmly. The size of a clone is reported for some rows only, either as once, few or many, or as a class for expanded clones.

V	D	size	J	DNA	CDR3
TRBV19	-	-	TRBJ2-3	TGTGCCAGTAGTATGCAGGTGGGAGTGGGCACAGATACGCAGTATTTT	CASSMQVGVGTDTQYF
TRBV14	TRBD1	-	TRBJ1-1	TGTGCCAGCAGCGGACAGGGGGGAGTTGAAGCTTTCTTT	CASSGQGGVEAFF
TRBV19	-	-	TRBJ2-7	TGTGCCAGTAGTATAGCGGTTACGAGCTCCTACGAGCAGTACTTC	CASSIAVTSSYEQYF
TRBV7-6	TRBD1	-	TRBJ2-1	TGTGCCAGCAGCTTTGGACAGGGGCCCCGAGAGCAGTTCTTC	CASSFGQGPREQFF
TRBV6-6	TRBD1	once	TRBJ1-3	TGTGCCAGCAGTTTTACAGGGGGCGCTTCTGGAAACACCATATATTTT	CASSFTGGASGNTIYF
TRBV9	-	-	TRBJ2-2	TGTGCCAGCAGCGTAGTTAGCGGAAACACCGGGGAGCTGTTTTTT	CASSVVSGNTGELFF
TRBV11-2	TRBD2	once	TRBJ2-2	TGTGCCAGCAGCACTAGCGGGAGTGGCACCGGGGAGCTGTTTTTT	CASSTSGSGTGELFF
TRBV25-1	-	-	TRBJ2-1	TGTGCCAGCACAGGGTATAGCTACAATGAGCAGTTCTTC	CASTGYSYNEQFF
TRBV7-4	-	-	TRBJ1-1	TGTGCCAGCAGCCCTAGACGGGGGGACGACACTGAAGCTTTCTTT	CASSPRRGDDTEAFF
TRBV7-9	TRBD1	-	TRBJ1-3	TGTGCCAGCAGCCCCTTAAGGGACAGGGTGACCTCTGGAAACACCATATATTTT	CASSPLRDRVTSGNTIYF
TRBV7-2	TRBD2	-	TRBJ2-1	TGTGCCAGCAGCCCAGTAGCGGGGGCGAGCTCCTACAATGAGCAGTTCTTC	CASSPVAGASSYNEQFF
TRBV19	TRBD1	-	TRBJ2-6	TGTGCCAGTAGTAGTGGACAGGGGGTTACTGGGGCCAACGTCCTGACTTTC	CASSSGQGVTGANVLTF
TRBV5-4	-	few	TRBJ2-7	TGTGCCAGCAGCCGTTATTACGAGCAGTACTTC	CASSRYYEQYF
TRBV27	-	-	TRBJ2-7	TGTGCCAGCAGTCCTCCGGGACAAACTAACTACGAGCAGTACTTC	CASSPPGQTNYEQYF
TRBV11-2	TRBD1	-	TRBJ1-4	TGTGCCAGCAGGGACAGGGGTTACGTTGAAAAACTGTTTTTT	CASRDRGYVEKLFF
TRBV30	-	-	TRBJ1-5	TGTGCCTGGAGTGTGACAGCAGGCAATCAGCCCCAGCATTTT	CAWSVTAGNQPQHF
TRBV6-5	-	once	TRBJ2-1	TGTGCCAGCAGTGGGGGCCCCTACAATGAGCAGTTCTTC	CASSGGPYNEQFF
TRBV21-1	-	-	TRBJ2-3	TGTGCCAGCAGCAACGCGACTAGCACAGATACGCAGTATTTT	CASSNATSTDTQYF
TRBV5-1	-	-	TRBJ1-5	TGCGCCAGCAGCTTGTCAGGGGGCAATCAGCCCCAGCATTTT	CASSLSGGNQPQHF
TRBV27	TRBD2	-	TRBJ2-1	TGTGCCAGCAGTCCTAGCGGGGGCTCGGTTGAGCAGTTCTTC	CASSPSGGSVEQFF
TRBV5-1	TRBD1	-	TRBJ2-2	TGCGCCAGCAGCCCAGGGGGCGCGAACACCGGGGAGCTGTTTTTT	CASSPGGANTGELFF
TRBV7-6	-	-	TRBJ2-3	TGTGCCAGCAGCTCAGAACCAAGGGGAACAGATACGCAGTATTTT	CASSSEPRGTDTQYF
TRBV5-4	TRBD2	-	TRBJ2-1	TGTGCCAGCAGCGTTAGCGGGAGCGATGAGCAGTTCTTC	CASSVSGSDEQFF